The source of this TCR beta chain is a study of identical twins. Each CDR3 protein is one row after TCRdb ran MiXCR on the 5' RACE reads. The sample carries approximately 890,000 distinct CDR3 sequences, roughly 12% recorded once. This clonotype has more than one count but fewer than ten. The sample also formed part of further work on yellow fever vaccine responses in identical twins. Turning to that study: Vaccine T cell responses of twins reportedly seemed partly convergent and partly personalized.

The sequenced sample consisted of PBMCs. This receptor was obtained from a woman between 18 and 30 years old in good health.

CDR3 bases: TGCAGTGCTGGGAGGACTAGCGGGAGCGCCTCCTACAATGAGCAGTTCTTC. Its protein is CSAGRTSGSASYNEQFF. The rearrangement joins TRBV20-1 to TRBJ2-1; 13 bases agree with TRBD2. Unmatched junction bases numbered 7, after V lost 5 bases and J lost 0 bases. CDR3 length equals 17 residues. Germline lookup yields CDR1 DFQATT and CDR2 SNEGSKA (reference sequence).